One and the same sample provided the 17 T cell receptor beta chains below, sequenced in a study of OX40 agonist ivuxolimab in advanced cancers. Libraries were prepared by immunoSEQ multiplex PCR; TCRdb keeps only in-frame clonotypes and omits some of them. The table records about 53,000 clones, over 75% of them present only once. The sample here was CD4+ or CD8+ T cells sorted from blood, taken in a trial of the OX40 agonist ivuxolimab. The source of these receptors is an adult with an advanced solid tumor such as melanoma, head and neck, liver or kidney cancer.

The chain joins TRBV10-3 to TRBJ1-2; 8 nucleotides agree with TRBD1. Germline CDR1 ENHRY, CDR2 SYGVKD. This CDR3 spans 15 amino acids. V gave up 2 bases and J gave up 8 bases; unmatched junction bases: 10. The DNA of the CDR3 is TGTGCCATCAGTGAGAAAACAGGGGGGGCGGAAGGCTACACCTTC. Translation: CAISEKTGGAEGYTF.

This clone was counted between two and nine times. The rearrangement links TRBV28 to TRBJ2-5; unclear D gene. The germline V gene has CDR1 MDHEN and CDR2 SYDVKM. V lost 2 bases and J lost 1, with 8 bases in between. There are 14 residues in the CDR3. The chain's CDR3 is CASSLMGSQETQYF. The DNA for the CDR3 is TGTGCCAGCAGTTTAATGGGTTCCCAAGAGACCCAGTACTTC.

J is TRBJ1-1 and V is TRBV7-9, with D perhaps TRBD1 (6 bases). Deletions cut 5 bases from V and 4 bases from J, with 17 bases between. Germline CDR1 SEHNR, CDR2 FQNEAQ (reference sequence). This CDR3 has 15 amino acids. The CDR3 nucleotides are TGTGCCAGCAGCAGCGGTGGGGGGGCGAGCACTGAAGCTTTCTTT. Residues: CASSSGGGASTEAFF.

This clone was picked up a small number of times. This chain joins TRBV10-3 and TRBJ1-1; 8 bases fit TRBD1. The CDR3 loop spans 13 amino acids. The trim removed 7 bases at V and 2 bases at J, leaving 3 bases unmatched. The germline V gene encodes CDR1 ENHRY and CDR2 SYGVKD. The DNA for the CDR3 is TGTGCCATCAAGGACAGGGAAAACACTGAAGCTTTCTTT. This sequence encodes CAIKDRENTEAFF.

The chain links TRBV18 to TRBJ2-2; 7 nucleotides match TRBD1. The CDR3 has 17 residues. Germline trimming cut 1 base from V and 5 bases from J; bases unmatched to any gene: 10. Germline CDR1 KGHSH, CDR2 LQKENI. In DNA, the CDR3 is TGTGCCAGCTCACCACAGGGGGCAAACTGGAGGACCGGGGAGCTGTTTTTT. Residues: CASSPQGANWRTGELFF.

The chain couples TRBV7-9 to TRBJ2-7, with TRBD2 matching over 11 bases. With 5 bases clipped from V and 3 bases from J, the junction kept 6 bases outside the gene matches. The CDR3 totals 15 residues. Per the germline V gene, CDR1 is SEHNR and CDR2 is FQNEAQ (reference sequence). The CDR3 coding sequence is TGTGCCAGCAGCCCACGACTAGCGGGGCACTACGAGCAGTACTTC. Protein: CASSPRLAGHYEQYF.

The chain links TRBV6-1 to TRBJ1-2; 10 bases agree with TRBD1. The CDR3 contains 14 residues. Trimming took 4 bases from V and 8 from J; bases not matched to a gene: 7. The germline V gene has CDR1 MNHNS and CDR2 SASEGT. CDR3 residues: CASSADRGPVGYTF. CDR3 coding DNA: TGTGCCAGCAGTGCCGACAGGGGGCCTGTCGGCTACACCTTC.

This chain uses TRBV5-4 with TRBJ1-4; possible D gene TRBD1, 5 bases. This CDR3 is built from 15 residues. Looked up from germline, CDR1 is SGHNT and CDR2 is YYREEE (reference sequence). V lost 4 bases to trimming and J lost 0 bases, with 10 bases between them. CDR3 coding DNA: TGTGCCAGCAGCCGGGGGGGTGCAACTAATGAAAAACTGTTTTTT. This translates into CASSRGGATNEKLFF.

This clone was picked up one time. V and J are TRBV6-1 and TRBJ2-6, with TRBD1 as a possible D gene (6 bases). The CDR3 spans 15 residues. V lost 4 bases and J 2 bases, leaving 9 bases between the germline ends. The germline V gene has CDR1 MNHNS and CDR2 SASEGT. The chain's CDR3 is CASSVSGAGANVLTF. The CDR3 nucleotides are TGTGCCAGCAGTGTATCAGGGGCTGGGGCCAACGTCCTGACTTTC.

CDR3 sequence: CASTSVGGTGTGVGEQYF. The CDR3 nucleotides are TGTGCCAGCACCTCAGTTGGGGGAACCGGGACAGGGGTTGGAGAGCAGTACTTC. The rearrangement links TRBV27 to TRBJ2-7, with 10 bases that match TRBD1. Germline loops: CDR1 MNHEY, CDR2 SMNVEV (reference sequence). With 7 bases clipped from V and 7 bases from J, the junction kept 22 bases outside the gene matches. The length of the CDR3 is 18 residues.

This rearrangement joins TRBV2 to TRBJ2-7; a weak D match, TRBD2 (7 bases). The CDR3 is made up of 14 amino acids. Germline V CDR1 and CDR2: SNHLY, FYNNEI. Trimming stripped 6 bases from V and 6 bases from J, with 18 bases between. CDR3 protein: CASRGGGRKGEQYF. In DNA, the CDR3 is TGTGCCAGCAGAGGGGGGGGGCGAAAGGGCGAGCAGTACTTC.

The chain recombines TRBV19 with TRBJ2-1; 9 bases line up with TRBD2. Germline lookup yields CDR1 LNHDA and CDR2 SQIVND (reference sequence). The CDR3 loop spans 16 amino acids. Trimming cost V 6 bases and J 8 bases; bases outside gene matches: 14. CDR3 sequence reads: CASSRPFAGGGDEQFF. The CDR3, as DNA: TGTGCCAGTAGCCGACCTTTTGCGGGAGGGGGCGATGAGCAGTTCTTC.

This chain connects TRBV5-1 to TRBJ1-4; D is possibly TRBD1 (5 bases). Germline CDR1 and CDR2: SGHRS and YFSETQ. V was cut by 0 bases and J by 5 bases, with 11 bases left in between. The CDR3 has 15 residues. The CDR3 is CASSLGFRGNEKLFF. The CDR3 DNA reads as TGCGCCAGCAGCTTGGGGTTTCGGGGGAATGAAAAACTGTTTTTT.

The gene calls are TRBV6-6 and TRBJ2-3; 12 nucleotides line up with TRBD1. The CDR3 is 15 amino acids. With V trimmed by 5 bases and J by 5 bases, 5 bases remained unmatched. Germline assignment: CDR1 MNHNY and CDR2 SVGAGI (reference sequence). The CDR3, as DNA: TGTGCCAGCAGTGCCTGGGACAGGGGGCAAGATACGCAGTATTTT. Protein sequence: CASSAWDRGQDTQYF.

CDR3 DNA sequence: TGTGCCAGCAGTGACACGACTAGCGGGCCCCTCCGGGAGCAGTACTTC. Translated, it gives CASSDTTSGPLREQYF. The V call is TRBV6-1, the J call TRBJ2-7, with 10 positions matching TRBD2. The CDR3 is made up of 16 amino acids. V was pared by 3 bases and J by 7 bases, with 12 bases of the junction left unmatched. From germline, CDR1 is MNHNS and CDR2 SASEGT.

This chain links TRBV5-1 with TRBJ2-2; D is undetermined. The CDR3 is 16 amino acids. In germline, CDR1 is SGHRS, CDR2 YFSETQ. The V and J ends lost 2 bases and 0 bases respectively, with 11 bases between them. For the CDR3, the DNA is TGCGCCAGCAGCTTTAGAGGCAACGCGAACACCGGGGAGCTGTTTTTT. Translated: CASSFRGNANTGELFF.

The chain combines TRBV6-1 with TRBJ1-5; D call uncertain. Germline CDR1 MNHNS, CDR2 SASEGT. The CDR3 is 14 residues long. Trimming cost V 3 bases and J 11 bases, with 17 bases left between them. DNA of the CDR3: TGTGCCAGCAGTGAGGCGACCGGACGTGGGGCCCAGCATTTT. Translating gives CASSEATGRGAQHF.